This T cell receptor (beta chain) was captured in a study of blood T cell repertoires in COVID-19. In the study's own analysis: Nucleated cell counts were estimated from reference gene primer amplification. Generated by immunoSEQ multiplex PCR, the TCRdb table keeps only in-frame clones and is missing some. The V and J calls and clone size were taken over from that table, and D and trimming were inferred from the DNA. This repertoire shows around 68,000 clones, over 80% found once; its top ten account for 5% to 8%. CDR3 size: 13 residues. V gave up 10 bases and J gave up 6 bases, with 13 bases separating them. Germline V gene sequence: CDR1 MGHDK, CDR2 SYGVNS.

The chain employs TRBV25-1 and TRBJ1-6; the D is unclear. The source of this sequence is a woman between 50 and 59 years old with acute or convalescent COVID-19. Sample: peripheral blood. The CDR3, as DNA: TGTGCCACCTCCCTGAGCTTTAATTCACCCCTCCACTTT. It translates to CATSLSFNSPLHF.